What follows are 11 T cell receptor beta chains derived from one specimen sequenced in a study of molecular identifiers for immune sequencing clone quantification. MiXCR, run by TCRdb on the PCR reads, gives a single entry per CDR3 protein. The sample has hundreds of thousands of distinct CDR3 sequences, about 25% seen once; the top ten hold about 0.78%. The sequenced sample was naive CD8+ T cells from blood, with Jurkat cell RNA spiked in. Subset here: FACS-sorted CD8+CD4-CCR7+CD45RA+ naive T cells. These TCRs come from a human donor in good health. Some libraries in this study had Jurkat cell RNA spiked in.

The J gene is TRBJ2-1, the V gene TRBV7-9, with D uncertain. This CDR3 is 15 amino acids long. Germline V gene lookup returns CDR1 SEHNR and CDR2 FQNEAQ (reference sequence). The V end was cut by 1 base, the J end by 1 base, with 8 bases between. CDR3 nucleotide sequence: TGTGCCAGCAGCTTAGTTGGCTGGTCCTACAATGAGCAGTTCTTC. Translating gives CASSLVGWSYNEQFF.

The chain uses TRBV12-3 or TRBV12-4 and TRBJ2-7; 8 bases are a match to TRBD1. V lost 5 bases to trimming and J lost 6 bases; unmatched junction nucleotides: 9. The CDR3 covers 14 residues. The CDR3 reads CASSDSGRGLEQYF. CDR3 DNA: TGTGCCAGCAGTGACTCGGGCAGGGGGCTCGAGCAGTACTTC.

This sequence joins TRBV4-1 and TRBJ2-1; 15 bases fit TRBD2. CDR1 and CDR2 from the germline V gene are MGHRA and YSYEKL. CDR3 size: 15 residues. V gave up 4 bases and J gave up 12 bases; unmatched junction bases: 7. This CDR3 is CASSRGTSGGLGQFF. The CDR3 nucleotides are TGCGCCAGCAGCCGGGGGACTAGCGGGGGGTTGGGGCAGTTCTTC.

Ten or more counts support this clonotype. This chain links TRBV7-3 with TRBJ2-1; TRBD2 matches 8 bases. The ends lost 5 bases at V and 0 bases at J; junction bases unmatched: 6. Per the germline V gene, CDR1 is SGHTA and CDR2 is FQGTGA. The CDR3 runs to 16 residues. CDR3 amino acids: CASSRSGASSYNEQFF. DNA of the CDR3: TGTGCCAGCAGCCGTAGCGGGGCCAGCTCCTACAATGAGCAGTTCTTC.

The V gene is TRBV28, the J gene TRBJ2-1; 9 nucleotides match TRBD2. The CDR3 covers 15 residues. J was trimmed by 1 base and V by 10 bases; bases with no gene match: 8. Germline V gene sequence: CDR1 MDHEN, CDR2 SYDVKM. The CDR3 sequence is CATRGLAGSYNEQFF. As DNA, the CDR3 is TGTGCCACCCGAGGGCTAGCGGGATCCTACAATGAGCAGTTCTTC. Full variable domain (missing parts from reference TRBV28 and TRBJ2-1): DVKVTQSSRYLVKRTGEKVFLECVQDMDHENMFWYRQDPGLGLRLIYFSYDVKMKEKGDIPEGYSVSREKKERFSLILESASTNQTSMYLCATRGLAGSYNEQFFGPGTRLTVL.

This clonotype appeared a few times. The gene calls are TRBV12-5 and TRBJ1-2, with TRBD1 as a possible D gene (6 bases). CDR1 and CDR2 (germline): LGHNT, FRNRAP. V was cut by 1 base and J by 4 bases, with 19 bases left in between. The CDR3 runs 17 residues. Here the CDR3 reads CASGLGGTPTYLYGYTF. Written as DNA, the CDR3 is TGTGCTAGTGGTTTGGGGGGGACACCCACTTATCTCTATGGCTACACCTTC.

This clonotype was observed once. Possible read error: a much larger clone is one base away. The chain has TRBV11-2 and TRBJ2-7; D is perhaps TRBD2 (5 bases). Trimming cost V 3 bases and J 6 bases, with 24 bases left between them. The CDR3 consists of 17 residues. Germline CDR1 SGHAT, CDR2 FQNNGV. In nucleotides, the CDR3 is TGTGCCAGCAGCTTTGATTCGGAGGCGCTTCCCCGGCTCGAGCAGTACTTC. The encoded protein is CASSFDSEALPRLEQYF.

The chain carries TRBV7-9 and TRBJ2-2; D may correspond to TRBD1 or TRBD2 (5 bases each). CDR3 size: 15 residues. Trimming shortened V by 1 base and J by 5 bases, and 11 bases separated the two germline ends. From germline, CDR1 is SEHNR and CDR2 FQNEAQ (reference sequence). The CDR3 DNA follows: TGTGCCAGCAGCTTAGACCAGGGACCGACCGGGGAGCTGTTTTTT. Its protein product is CASSLDQGPTGELFF.

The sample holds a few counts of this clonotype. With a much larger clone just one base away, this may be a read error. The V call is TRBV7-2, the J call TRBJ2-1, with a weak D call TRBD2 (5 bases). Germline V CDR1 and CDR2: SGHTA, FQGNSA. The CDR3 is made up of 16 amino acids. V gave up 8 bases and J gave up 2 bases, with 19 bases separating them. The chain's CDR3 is CASGSGINPTYNEQFF. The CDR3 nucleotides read TGTGCCAGCGGCTCCGGGATCAACCCCACCTACAATGAGCAGTTCTTC.

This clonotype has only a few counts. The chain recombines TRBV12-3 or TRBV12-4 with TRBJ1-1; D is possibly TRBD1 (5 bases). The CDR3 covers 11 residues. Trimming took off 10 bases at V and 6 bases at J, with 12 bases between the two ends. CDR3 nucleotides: TGTGCCACGCGGGGGGGAGCTGAAGCTTTCTTT. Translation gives CATRGGAEAFF.

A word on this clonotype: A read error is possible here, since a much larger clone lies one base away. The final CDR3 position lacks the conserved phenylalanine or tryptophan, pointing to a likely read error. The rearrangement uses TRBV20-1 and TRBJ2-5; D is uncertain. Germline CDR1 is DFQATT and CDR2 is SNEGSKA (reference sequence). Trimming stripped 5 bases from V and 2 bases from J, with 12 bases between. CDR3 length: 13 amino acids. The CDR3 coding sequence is TGCAGTGCTCGATTGGTCCTACAAGAGACCCAGTACTAC. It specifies CSARLVLQETQYY.